What follows are 29 T cell receptor beta chains derived from one specimen sequenced in a study of cytomegalovirus exposure and HLA in healthy donors. With 60 Vbeta and 13 Jbeta primers, the PCR was carried out. The repertoire was sequenced with immunoSEQ multiplex PCR; TCRdb's copy has only in-frame clones and lacks some. The sample yields 150,000 to 200,000 clones, around 80% seen once. Input material: PBMCs. The receptors derive from a woman aged 18 to 35 in good health and CMV-seropositive.

The count of this clone is one. This chain joins TRBV29-1 and TRBJ2-4; possibly TRBD1 for D (5 bases). This CDR3 has 13 residues. Germline loops: CDR1 SQVTM, CDR2 ANQGSEA. V gave up 3 bases and J gave up 6 bases, with 12 bases separating them. In DNA, the CDR3 is TGCAGCGTTGACGGTGAAGGGGTAAACATTCAGTACTTC. Translation: CSVDGEGVNIQYF. Drawing the rest from reference TRBV29-1 and TRBJ2-4, the complete variable domain is SAVISQKPSRDICQRGTSLTIQCQVDSQVTMMFWYRQQPGQSLTLIATANQGSEATYESGFVIDKFPISRPNLTFSTLTVSNMSPEDSSIYLCSVDGEGVNIQYFGAGTRLSVL.

This chain links TRBV10-3 with TRBJ1-2; D remains ambiguous. The V gene's germline CDR1 is ENHRY and CDR2 SYGVKD. Trimming removed 2 bases from V and 3 bases from J, with 13 bases in between. The CDR3 length is 15 residues. The CDR3 DNA follows: TGTGCCATCAGTGAGCAGGTCCTTCCACACTATGGCTACACCTTC. Translation gives CAISEQVLPHYGYTF.

The CDR3 DNA sequence: TGTGCCTGGAGTGTAGGTAGGGGTACTGGAAACACCATATATTTT. This translates into CAWSVGRGTGNTIYF. The chain has TRBV30 and TRBJ1-3; perhaps TRBD1 as D (5 bases). Germline CDR1 GTSNPN, CDR2 SVGIG (reference sequence). The V end lost 0 bases, the J end lost 2 bases, and 11 bases lay between the germline ends. The CDR3 runs to 15 residues.

This chain joins TRBV5-4 and TRBJ2-6; D unresolved. Trimming took 2 bases from V and 4 from J, leaving 10 bases between them. The CDR3 contains 15 residues. In germline, CDR1 is SGHNT, CDR2 YYREEE (reference sequence). The CDR3 DNA reads as TGTGCCAGCAGCTTAACAATCGCCGGGGCCAACGTCCTGACTTTC. Its protein is CASSLTIAGANVLTF.

The chain recombines TRBV6-1 with TRBJ2-7; tentative D call: TRBD2 (7 bases). The germline gives CDR1 MNHNS, CDR2 SASEGT. This CDR3 is built from 15 residues. V was cut by 8 bases and J by 0 bases, with 17 bases left in between. The CDR3 here is CASGGGGHLSYEQYF. DNA of the CDR3: TGTGCCAGCGGAGGGGGGGGACACCTCTCCTACGAGCAGTACTTC.

CDR3 amino acids: CASSSRLESRLTEAFF. The DNA for the CDR3 is TGTGCCAGCAGCTCTAGGCTGGAGAGTAGGTTGACTGAAGCTTTCTTT. The J gene is TRBJ1-1, the V gene TRBV9; D not certain. Trimming pared 4 bases from V and 5 bases from J, leaving 21 bases between. The V gene's germline CDR1 is SGDLS and CDR2 YYNGEE. This CDR3 is 16 amino acids long.

This chain connects TRBV7-2 to TRBJ2-7, with unresolved D. This CDR3 comprises 14 residues. Germline V CDR1 and CDR2: SGHTA, FQGNSA. The V end lost 2 bases, the J end lost 2 bases, and 10 bases lay between the germline ends. CDR3 DNA sequence: TGTGCCAGCAGCTTATTAAGCGCCACCTACGAGCAGTACTTC. Translated: CASSLLSATYEQYF. The full variable domain, rest sourced from reference TRBV7-2 and TRBJ2-7, is GAGVSQSPSNKVTEKGKDVELRCDPISGHTALYWYRQSLGQGLEFLIYFQGNSAPDKSGLPSDRFSAERTGGSVSTLTIQRTQQEDSAVYLCASSLLSATYEQYFGPGTRLTVT.

The V gene is TRBV9, the J gene TRBJ2-3, with D uncertain. The germline V gene encodes CDR1 SGDLS and CDR2 YYNGEE. V lost 5 bases and J lost 0, with 13 bases in between. The CDR3 is 15 residues long. The DNA for the CDR3 is TGTGCCAGCAGTCCCGGAACTACCAGCACAGATACGCAGTATTTT. Translating it yields CASSPGTTSTDTQYF. The variable domain in full, with the rest retrieved from reference TRBV9 and TRBJ2-3, is DSGVTQTPKHLITATGQRVTLRCSPRSGDLSVYWYQQSLDQGLQFLIQYYNGEERAKGNILERFSAQQFPDLHSELNLSSLELGDSALYFCASSPGTTSTDTQYFGPGTRLTVL.

The rearrangement joins TRBV2 to TRBJ2-5, with TRBD1 as a possible D gene (5 bases). This CDR3 comprises 15 residues. V was trimmed by 1 base and J by 1 base, leaving 10 bases between them. Looked up from germline, CDR1 is SNHLY and CDR2 is FYNNEI. The CDR3 nucleotides read TGTGCCAGCAGTGAAGAGGGGCCCACCCAAGAGACCCAGTACTTC. Encoded protein: CASSEEGPTQETQYF.

The V gene is TRBV30, the J gene TRBJ2-5, with D perhaps matching TRBD1 (5 bases). CDR3 length: 12 amino acids. V lost 0 bases to trimming and J lost 8 bases, with 10 bases between them. Germline CDR1 and CDR2: GTSNPN and SVGIG (reference sequence). The CDR3 DNA reads TGTGCCTGGAGTGTACAGCAGGGAACCCAGTACTTC. Translation: CAWSVQQGTQYF.

The chain links TRBV27 to TRBJ1-6; tentative D call: TRBD1 (5 bases). Trimming pared 3 bases from V and 4 bases from J, leaving 16 bases between. From germline, CDR1 is MNHEY and CDR2 SMNVEV (reference sequence). The CDR3 is 17 residues long. CDR3 loop: CASSFKPPDTYNSPLHF. The CDR3 DNA is TGTGCCAGCAGTTTTAAACCCCCGGACACTTATAATTCACCCCTCCACTTT.

This chain links TRBV11-3 with TRBJ1-6; D call uncertain. Trimming removed 5 bases at V and 7 bases at J, with 6 bases between. Germline-derived CDR1 and CDR2 are SGHNT and YENEEA. The CDR3 extends over 12 amino acids. The CDR3, as DNA: TGTGCCAGCAGCCACAGCAATTCACCCCTCCACTTT. It specifies CASSHSNSPLHF. The full variable domain, with the rest looked up from reference TRBV11-3 and TRBJ1-6, is EAGVVQSPRYKIIEKKQPVAFWCNPISGHNTLYWYLQNLGQGPELLIRYENEEAVDDSQLPKDRFSAERLKGVDSTLKIQPAELGDSAVYLCASSHSNSPLHFGNGTRLTVT.

V usage is TRBV2 and J usage is TRBJ2-3; D possibly corresponds to TRBD1 (6 bases). The CDR3 contains 12 residues. V gave up 6 bases and J gave up 5 bases, with 9 bases separating them. Germline V lookup: CDR1 SNHLY, CDR2 FYNNEI. This CDR3 reads CASRDRRDTQYF. CDR3 nucleotide sequence: TGTGCCAGCAGGGACAGAAGAGATACGCAGTATTTT.

This rearrangement joins TRBV5-5 to TRBJ1-2; D gene ambiguous. The CDR3 totals 15 residues. Per germline, CDR1 SGHKS and CDR2 YYEKEE (reference sequence). V gave up 4 bases and J gave up 0 bases, with 13 bases separating them. CDR3: CASSAYLGANYGYTF. The CDR3 DNA reads as TGTGCCAGCAGCGCCTACCTTGGAGCTAACTATGGCTACACCTTC.

The V call is TRBV9, the J call TRBJ1-3, with 8 bases lining up with TRBD1. Germline V gives CDR1 SGDLS, CDR2 YYNGEE. The CDR3 sequence is 16 residues long. J lost 4 bases, V lost 4 bases, and 10 bases had no gene match. The CDR3 nucleotides read TGTGCCAGCAGCCCCGGACAGGGCAGTTTCGGAAACACCATATATTTT. Its translation: CASSPGQGSFGNTIYF.

This chain joins TRBV4-1 and TRBJ1-1, with a weak D call TRBD1 (5 bases). Deletions cut 1 base from V and 1 base from J, with 10 bases between. The CDR3 is 15 amino acids. Germline V CDR1 and CDR2: MGHRA, YSYEKL. The CDR3 coding sequence is TGCGCCAGCAGCCAAGTAACAGGAGAGAACACTGAAGCTTTCTTT. Protein: CASSQVTGENTEAFF.

V usage is TRBV4-1 and J usage is TRBJ2-7; D gene uncertain. Trimming pared 1 base from V and 3 bases from J, leaving 16 bases between. Germline V gene sequence: CDR1 MGHRA, CDR2 YSYEKL. The CDR3 contains 16 residues. CDR3 amino acids: CASSQARVDLSYEQYV. CDR3 nucleotides: TGCGCCAGCAGCCAAGCGAGAGTAGACTTAAGCTACGAGCAGTACGTC.

The chain uses TRBV7-9 and TRBJ2-1; TRBD2 matches at 9 bases. The CDR3 totals 11 residues. Germline assignment: CDR1 SEHNR and CDR2 FQNEAQ (reference sequence). The chain's CDR3 is CTAGGNNEQFF. The CDR3 nucleotides read TGTACAGCGGGGGGAAACAATGAGCAGTTCTTC.

The rearrangement links TRBV7-9 to TRBJ2-7; D is perhaps TRBD2 (6 bases). V was clipped by 1 base and J by 7 bases, with 11 bases between them. The CDR3 runs to 13 residues. CDR1 is SEHNR and CDR2 is FQNEAQ in the germline V gene (reference sequence). Written as DNA, the CDR3 is TGTGCCAGCAGCTTAGAAATGGCGGGGGAGCAGTACGTC. Translated, it gives CASSLEMAGEQYV.

The chain couples TRBV6-6 to TRBJ2-2, with a tentative D call TRBD1 (6 bases). The V gene's germline CDR1 is MNHNY and CDR2 SVGAGI (reference sequence). The ends were cut back, 4 bases at V and 4 bases at J, with 13 bases in the middle. This CDR3 comprises 15 residues. The CDR3 loop is CASSSPGARTGELFF. The CDR3 DNA reads TGTGCCAGCAGTTCACCAGGGGCGCGCACCGGGGAGCTGTTTTTT.

The chain is built from TRBV7-2 and TRBJ1-1; maybe TRBD1 (5 bases). The germline V gene has CDR1 SGHTA and CDR2 FQGNSA. CDR3 length: 13 residues. Trimming left V 5 bases short and J 2 bases short, with 9 bases between. In DNA, the CDR3 is TGTGCCAGCAGCCCACAGGCAAACACTGAAGCTTTCTTT. It specifies CASSPQANTEAFF.

The chain links TRBV21-1 to TRBJ2-7; the table's D call, TRBD2, was not checked against the DNA. TRBV21-1 is a pseudogene. The CDR3 is 16 residues long. The CDR3 DNA reads TGTGCCAGGGGAGGACCTCCGTTTTCGGGGCTCTACGAGCAGTACTTC. Its protein is CARGGPPFSGLYEQYF.

CDR3 loop: CASSQVGQINSPLHF. DNA for the CDR3: TGCGCCAGCAGCCAAGTGGGGCAGATAAATTCACCCCTCCACTTT. The V and J genes are TRBV4-1 and TRBJ1-6; possibly TRBD1 for D (5 bases). CDR1 and CDR2 (germline): MGHRA, YSYEKL. This CDR3 is built from 15 residues. Deletions cut 1 base from V and 7 bases from J, with 11 bases between.

The V gene is TRBV19, the J gene TRBJ2-2; D might be TRBD2 (5 bases). CDR1 and CDR2 (germline): LNHDA, SQIVND (reference sequence). V lost 7 bases to trimming and J lost 6 bases, with 12 bases between them. This CDR3 contains 13 residues. CDR3 residues: CASISADSGELFF. The CDR3 DNA sequence: TGTGCCAGTATATCCGCGGACTCCGGGGAGCTGTTTTTT. The variable domain in full, with the rest retrieved from reference TRBV19 and TRBJ2-2, is DGGITQSPKYLFRKEGQNVTLSCEQNLNHDAMYWYRQDPGQGLRLIYYSQIVNDFQKGDIAEGYSVSREKKESFPLTVTSAQKNPTAFYLCASISADSGELFFGEGSRLTVL.

This rearrangement joins TRBV5-6 to TRBJ2-5; D gene unclear. The germline gives CDR1 SGHDT, CDR2 YYEEEE. V dropped 5 bases and J dropped 1 base, with 12 bases sitting between them. This CDR3 has 14 amino acids. This CDR3 is CASRNDNFQETQYF. Here the CDR3 DNA reads TGTGCCAGCAGGAACGACAACTTCCAAGAGACCCAGTACTTC. The whole variable domain, remainder taken from reference TRBV5-6 and TRBJ2-5, is DAGVTQSPTHLIKTRGQQVTLRCSPKSGHDTVSWYQQALGQGPQFIFQYYEEEERQRGNFPDRFSGHQFPNYSSELNVNALLLGDSALYLCASRNDNFQETQYFGPGTRLLVL.

A single count supports this clone. The rearrangement links TRBV4-2 to TRBJ2-7; D call uncertain. Per germline, CDR1 LGHNA and CDR2 YNFKEQ. The CDR3 loop spans 13 amino acids. Trimming left V 1 base short and J 4 bases short, with 8 bases between. CDR3 sequence reads: CASSQGAGYEQYV. The CDR3 DNA is TGTGCCAGCAGCCAAGGAGCAGGATACGAGCAGTACGTC.

The chain has TRBV19 and TRBJ1-2; D is ambiguous. The CDR3 sequence is 14 residues long. With 8 bases removed from V and 0 bases from J, the gap between germline ends came to 13 bases. Germline V gene sequence: CDR1 LNHDA, CDR2 SQIVND (reference sequence). The CDR3 loop is CASSERTANYGYTF. CDR3 nucleotides: TGTGCCAGTTCCGAGAGAACGGCTAACTATGGCTACACCTTC.

This clone was counted a single time. The CDR3 region has the DNA TGCGCCAGCAAGCAGGGGTACGAGCAGTACTTC. Protein product: CASKQGYEQYF. This chain joins TRBV10-2 and TRBJ2-7, with D tentatively TRBD1 (6 bases). CDR3 length: 11 residues. Germline CDR1 is WSHSY and CDR2 is SAAADI. Between the trimmed V and J ends, which lost 7 bases and 4 bases, there was a span of 8 bases.

The chain links TRBV2 to TRBJ2-5; possibly TRBD2 for D (5 bases). Germline lookup yields CDR1 SNHLY and CDR2 FYNNEI. Trimming removed 3 bases at V and 7 bases at J, with 12 bases between. CDR3 length: 13 amino acids. CDR3 nucleotide sequence: TGTGCCAGCAGTGAGACACTAGGCGGGACCCAGTACTTC. This translates into CASSETLGGTQYF.